Below, 9 T cell receptor beta chains from the same sample are listed, as sequenced in a study of T cell responses to AZD1222 COVID-19 vaccine. Profiling relied on immunoSEQ multiplex PCR, and the TCRdb table lists in-frame clones only, not all of them. The data hold roughly 120,000 clones, with about 91% observed a single time. The starting material was peripheral blood, obtained 28 days after the second AZD1222 dose. The receptors shown here come from an adult who received the AZD1222 COVID-19 vaccine.

This clone was observed once. The chain couples TRBV6-1 to TRBJ2-5, with D uncertain. V lost 3 bases and J lost 5, with 7 bases in between. Germline values: CDR1 MNHNS, CDR2 SASEGT. This CDR3 has 12 amino acids. The CDR3 DNA follows: TGTGCCAGCAGTGACGCCGGGGAGACCCAGTACTTC. Translation: CASSDAGETQYF.

The chain links TRBV10-2 to TRBJ2-5; 12 positions match TRBD2. CDR1 and CDR2 from the germline V gene are WSHSY and SAAADI. The CDR3 extends over 14 amino acids. V lost 4 bases, J lost 5 bases, and 2 bases stayed unmatched. This CDR3 is CASSATSGGETQYF. CDR3 in DNA: TGCGCCAGCAGTGCCACTAGCGGGGGGGAGACCCAGTACTTC.

The chain couples TRBV6-2 or TRBV6-3 to TRBJ2-7, with TRBD2 matching over 9 bases. Trimming removed 3 bases from V and 7 bases from J; junction bases left unmatched: 7. The CDR3 totals 14 residues. Germline assignment: CDR1 MNHEY and CDR2 SVGEGT. The CDR3 DNA reads TGTGCCAGCAGTTATGGCGGGGGGGCGCAGGAGCAGTACTTC. This encodes CASSYGGGAQEQYF.

The rearrangement joins TRBV28 to TRBJ2-2; TRBD1 agrees at 7 bases. V was clipped by 4 bases and J by 5 bases; unmatched bases: 7. Looked up from germline, CDR1 is MDHEN and CDR2 is SYDVKM. The CDR3 has 15 residues. The CDR3 nucleotides are TGTGCCAGCAGTTCACAGGGGCCCAGGACCGGGGAGCTGTTTTTT. It yields the protein CASSSQGPRTGELFF.

The V gene is TRBV9, the J gene TRBJ2-1; TRBD2 matches at 7 bases. Germline CDR1 and CDR2: SGDLS and YYNGEE. The V and J ends lost 3 bases and 7 bases, in that order; junction bases with no gene match: 16. This CDR3 has 17 residues. CDR3 DNA: TGTGCCAGCAGCGACCCGACCGGGACTACCCTGGGGAATGAGCAGTTCTTC. Translating it yields CASSDPTGTTLGNEQFF.

This rearrangement joins TRBV27 to TRBJ1-2; 8 bases agree with TRBD1. Germline V gene sequence: CDR1 MNHEY, CDR2 SMNVEV (reference sequence). The CDR3 is made up of 14 amino acids. V lost 6 bases to trimming and J lost 4 bases; unmatched junction nucleotides: 7. CDR3 DNA sequence: TGTGCCAGCAGACCGGGACAGGTGACCTATGGCTACACCTTC. Translated, it gives CASRPGQVTYGYTF.

This clone was observed once. The genes are TRBV19 and TRBJ2-7; 7 bases match TRBD1. The junction had 9 bases not matched to a gene; V was cut back by 4 bases and J by 3 bases. The CDR3 is 15 residues long. Germline V lookup: CDR1 LNHDA, CDR2 SQIVND (reference sequence). Here the CDR3 reads CASSTSRTGRYEQYF. CDR3 coding DNA: TGTGCCAGTAGTACGTCAAGGACAGGCCGCTACGAGCAGTACTTC.

On this clone itself: Its ends do not fully match the called genes, so a read error is possible. Other nucleotide sequences from this sample produce the same CDR3. J is TRBJ1-2 and V is TRBV12-3 or TRBV12-4; D uncertain. The CDR3 sequence is 13 residues long. The CDR3 nucleotides are TGTGCCAGCAGTCCCCAGACTAATTATGGCTACACCTTC. Amino acid sequence: CASSPQTNYGYTF.

The V gene is TRBV5-4, the J gene TRBJ1-2; maybe TRBD1 (6 bases). The V end was cut by 0 bases, the J end by 4 bases, with 16 bases between. Germline lookup yields CDR1 SGHNT and CDR2 YYREEE (reference sequence). This CDR3 spans 16 amino acids. CDR3 sequence: CASSLAETGPFYGYTF. The CDR3 coding sequence is TGTGCCAGCAGCTTGGCCGAGACAGGACCATTCTATGGCTACACCTTC.